A selection of T cell receptor beta chains follows, all from one sample in a study of cytomegalovirus exposure and HLA in healthy donors. Sequenced by immunoSEQ multiplex PCR; TCRdb stores in-frame clones only, minus some. The sample carries some 160,000 clones, 81% recorded once. Sequenced input: PBMCs. The receptors stem from a man aged 45-60 years in good health and CMV-seropositive. The conserved cysteine and the conserved F or W are not part of the CDR3 here. Fields, in order: J gene, V gene, CDR3 protein.

>TRBJ1-6|TRBV2
ASAGSPLH
>TRBJ2-6|TRBV2
ASRVQGANVLT
>TRBJ1-1|TRBV9
ASSGTSNTEAF
>TRBJ2-7|TRBV5-1
ASSFVQHYEQY
>TRBJ2-2|TRBV2
ASIKQGVGELF
>TRBJ2-3|TRBV27
ASSLSSLAGVADTQY
>TRBJ1-4|TRBV11-2
ASSSRTATNEKLF
>TRBJ2-5|TRBV27
ASSFVGQGETQY
>TRBJ2-7|TRBV6-6
ASSFDYSYEQY
>TRBJ1-1|TRBV18
ASSRQGEPDTEAF
>TRBJ1-5|TRBV28
ASSKYRGAPQPQH
>TRBJ1-4|TRBV4-3
ASSQLGGNEKLF
>TRBJ2-1|TRBV9
ASSVGGGDYNEQF
>TRBJ2-2|TRBV19
ASSSQGAVTGELF
>TRBJ1-5|TRBV5-8
ASRQGAAQPQH
>TRBJ1-1|TRBV7-2
ASSLEGDTEAF
>TRBJ1-4|TRBV25-1
ATRDTFGALF
>TRBJ2-7|TRBV4-1
ASSQGGQGRGDEQY
>TRBJ1-2|TRBV10-1
ATQGDYGYT
>TRBJ1-2|TRBV28
ASSVEAGGHGYT
>TRBJ1-2|TRBV19
ASSSWRTAFT
>TRBJ1-1|TRBV27
ASSSRQILNTEAF
>TRBJ2-2|TRBV30
AWSVVAGTGGRRELF
>TRBJ2-1|TRBV5-1
ASSLDASSYNEQF
>TRBJ2-5|TRBV30
AWSPHSEETQY
>TRBJ2-7|TRBV4-3
ASSQGSGGSYEQY
>TRBJ1-2|TRBV27
ASASWGTPTYGYT
>TRBJ2-3|TRBV9
ASSPQGRGTTDTQY
>TRBJ2-7|TRBV7-2
ASSTRRTSRDEQY
>TRBJ1-6|TRBV5-1
ASSPDPGGSPLH
>TRBJ1-4|TRBV5-8
ASSLMSIKLF
>TRBJ2-5|TRBV5-1
ASSLGPGQETQY
>TRBJ1-4|TRBV2
ASVREAATNEKLF
>TRBJ2-2|TRBV7-3
ASSRGTTNTGELF
>TRBJ2-1|TRBV5-8
ASSFWTSGANEQF
>TRBJ2-3|TRBV5-1
ASSLGTGVSTDTQY
>TRBJ1-2|TRBV5-4
ASSTRTGGPSNYGYT
>TRBJ1-3|TRBV6-5
ASSYTGQRGNTIY
>TRBJ2-2|TRBV6-7
AGERQGAFHGELF
>TRBJ1-6|TRBV7-6
ASSLVPGLGNSPLH
>TRBJ2-7|TRBV2
ASRKDSTYEQY